This is a list of T cell receptor beta chains from one sample in a study of blood T cell repertoires in COVID-19. Sequencing was performed with immunoSEQ multiplex PCR; in TCRdb, only in-frame clones are kept and a portion is missing. The sample includes around 200,000 clones, more than 75% of them seen just once. Sequencing was done on a sample of peripheral blood. These receptors were taken from a man between 60 and 75 years old who had recovered from COVID-19. The CDR3 runs from the conserved cysteine through the conserved F or W. Fields, in order: CDR3 protein, CDR3 DNA, J gene, clone size, V gene, D gene. A D gene is named only where the DNA matches it firmly. The listing skips clone size in some rows; elsewhere it reads once, few, many or a size class.

CDR3: CATRLRGSSYNEQFF; DNA: TGTGCCACACGACTCCGGGGGTCCTCCTACAATGAGCAGTTCTTC; J: TRBJ2-1; size: -; V: TRBV27; D: -
CDR3: CATSVSGTSNTGELFF; DNA: TGTGCCACCAGCGTATCCGGGACAAGCAACACCGGGGAGCTGTTTTTT; J: TRBJ2-2; size: -; V: TRBV24-1; D: -
CDR3: CASSIYRQGGRWTKNIQYF; DNA: TGTGCCAGTAGTATCTACCGACAGGGGGGGCGGTGGACCAAAAACATTCAGTACTTC; J: TRBJ2-4; size: few; V: TRBV19; D: TRBD1
CDR3: CASRRAGMNYEQYF; DNA: TGTGCCAGCCGACGGGCAGGGATGAACTACGAGCAGTACTTC; J: TRBJ2-7; size: -; V: TRBV13; D: -
CDR3: CASSPSGRIDEQFF; DNA: TGCGCCAGCAGCCCTAGCGGGAGAATCGATGAGCAGTTCTTC; J: TRBJ2-1; size: once; V: TRBV5-1; D: TRBD2
CDR3: CASSPGQGAYNEQFF; DNA: TGCGCCAGCAGCCCGGGACAGGGGGCGTACAATGAGCAGTTCTTC; J: TRBJ2-1; size: -; V: TRBV5-1; D: TRBD1
CDR3: CASRPQGAGGTGELFF; DNA: TGCGCCAGCAGACCTCAGGGAGCGGGAGGCACCGGGGAGCTGTTTTTT; J: TRBJ2-2; size: -; V: TRBV5-1; D: TRBD2
CDR3: CASGTAQETQYF; DNA: TGTGCCAGCGGGACAGCGCAAGAGACCCAGTACTTC; J: TRBJ2-5; size: -; V: TRBV10-3; D: -
CDR3: CASSPAAAGGGYTF; DNA: TGTGCCAGCAGTCCGGCTGCCGCGGGGGGTGGCTACACCTTC; J: TRBJ1-2; size: -; V: TRBV7-3; D: -
CDR3: CASRGRVETQYF; DNA: TGTGCCAGCAGGGGCAGGGTAGAGACCCAGTACTTC; J: TRBJ2-5; size: -; V: TRBV6-5; D: -
CDR3: CASSPPGQGGGYEQYF; DNA: TGTGCCAGCTCACCACCCGGACAGGGGGGAGGCTACGAGCAGTACTTC; J: TRBJ2-7; size: -; V: TRBV18; D: TRBD1
CDR3: CATHDGGTNTEAFF; DNA: TGTGCCACCCACGACGGGGGAACTAACACTGAAGCTTTCTTT; J: TRBJ1-1; size: -; V: TRBV10-3; D: -
CDR3: CASSSRTTGSAFF; DNA: TGTGCCAGCAGCTCTCGGACGACAGGGAGTGCTTTCTTT; J: TRBJ1-1; size: -; V: TRBV11-1; D: TRBD1
CDR3: CASRLGNSGGYTF; DNA: TGTGCCAGCAGGCTGGGAAACTCGGGGGGCTACACCTTC; J: TRBJ1-2; size: few; V: TRBV2; D: -
CDR3: CASSLVLAGADTQYF; DNA: TGTGCCAGCAGCTTGGTACTAGCGGGGGCAGATACGCAGTATTTT; J: TRBJ2-3; size: few; V: TRBV5-6; D: TRBD2
CDR3: CSVGGLAGATFPYNEQFF; DNA: TGCAGCGTGGGGGGACTAGCGGGAGCGACTTTTCCCTACAATGAGCAGTTCTTC; J: TRBJ2-1; size: -; V: TRBV29-1; D: TRBD2
CDR3: CASSSRLAGLSTDTQYF; DNA: TGTGCCAGCAGCTCCCGACTAGCGGGTTTAAGCACAGATACGCAGTATTTT; J: TRBJ2-3; size: -; V: TRBV9; D: TRBD2
CDR3: CASSLGGQGANNSPLHF; DNA: TGTGCCAGCAGCTTAGGAGGACAGGGGGCAAATAATTCACCCCTCCACTTT; J: TRBJ1-6; size: -; V: TRBV7-2; D: TRBD1
CDR3: CASSLGQGNNNEQFF; DNA: TGCGCCAGCAGCTTAGGTCAGGGTAATAACAATGAGCAGTTCTTC; J: TRBJ2-1; size: -; V: TRBV5-1; D: -
CDR3: CASSIQGAEYNEQFF; DNA: TGCGCCAGCAGCATACAGGGAGCCGAATACAATGAGCAGTTCTTC; J: TRBJ2-1; size: -; V: TRBV5-1; D: -
CDR3: CASSLERAGRTEAFF; DNA: TGTGCCAGCAGCTTAGAGCGGGCAGGTCGCACTGAAGCTTTCTTT; J: TRBJ1-1; size: -; V: TRBV11-2; D: -
CDR3: CASSQGQRNTIYF; DNA: TGTGCCAGCAGCCAGGGACAGAGGAACACCATATATTTT; J: TRBJ1-3; size: -; V: TRBV6-2/TRBV6-3; D: TRBD1
CDR3: CASSILDRVGKMPTYGYTF; DNA: TGTGCCAGCAGTATATTGGACAGGGTAGGAAAGATGCCCACATATGGCTACACCTTC; J: TRBJ1-2; size: once; V: TRBV27; D: TRBD1